Sequencing of this T cell receptor (beta chain) was carried out in a study of blood T cell repertoires in COVID-19. Study background: Sources were T cells, B-cell-depleted T cells, or PBMCs; the material itself was cDNA or gDNA.

In the original analysis: From reference gene primer amplification, estimates of nucleated cell counts were derived. Profiling relied on immunoSEQ multiplex PCR, and the TCRdb table lists in-frame clones only, not all of them. That table supplies the V and J calls and clone size; D and trimming were determined from the DNA. Of around 370,000 clones listed, more than 70% are singletons. Seattle researchers signed up patients amid active infection and tracked them longitudinally. V lost 7 bases and J 1 base, leaving 14 bases between the germline ends. This CDR3 is 15 amino acids long. The clonotype was recovered from a woman in her seventies with COVID-19, enrolled during active disease. Sequencing input: peripheral blood. V and J are TRBV23-1 and TRBJ1-5; D gene ambiguous. TRBV23-1 is identified as an open reading frame with a role that is uncertain. This CDR3 is CASTPEAMSNQPQHF. The CDR3 DNA reads as TGCGCCAGCACCCCGGAGGCTATGAGCAATCAGCCCCAGCATTTT.